Below, 16 T cell receptor beta chains from the same sample are listed, as sequenced in a study of chemoradiotherapy in HPV16-positive cancers. Only in-frame clones appear in the TCRdb table, and some are missing; sequencing was by immunoSEQ multiplex PCR. The sample shows about 19,000 clones, around four fifths of them seen only once. Specimen: blood, collected from a patient who underwent chemoradiotherapy. All receptors derive from a human donor with HPV-associated anogenital cancer.

The gene calls are TRBV27 and TRBJ1-1; TRBD1 agrees at 8 bases. The CDR3 is 15 amino acids. V trimming: 3 bases; J trimming: 5 bases; junction bases outside the gene matches: 8. CDR1 MNHEY and CDR2 SMNVEV come from the germline V gene (reference sequence). CDR3 nucleotides: TGTGCCAGCAGTTTCGGGCGGGACAGGAGGACTGAAGCTTTCTTT. This sequence encodes CASSFGRDRRTEAFF.

This chain joins TRBV6-5 and TRBJ1-2; TRBD1 agrees at 8 bases. Trimming took 0 bases from V and 4 from J; bases not matched to a gene: 7. Germline V gene data show CDR1 as MNHEY and CDR2 as SVGAGI. The CDR3 consists of 16 residues. As DNA, the CDR3 is TGTGCCAGCAGTTACTCGTCAGGGGGCGACAGCTATGGCTACACCTTC. This encodes CASSYSSGGDSYGYTF.

V gene TRBV19 combines with J gene TRBJ2-3, with 8 bases identical to TRBD1. This CDR3 region has 19 residues. Germline CDR1 is LNHDA and CDR2 is SQIVND (reference sequence). With V trimmed by 6 bases and J by 0 bases, 17 bases remained unmatched. DNA of the CDR3: TGTGCCAGTAGCCCCGGATCAGGGGGCGGGGTGCTGAGCACAGATACGCAGTATTTT. Translated, it gives CASSPGSGGGVLSTDTQYF.

This clone was seen more than once but under ten times. The chain recombines TRBV6-6 with TRBJ1-4; D ambiguous. The CDR3 contains 14 residues. CDR1 and CDR2 from the germline V gene are MNHNY and SVGAGI (reference sequence). The V gene lost 8 bases and the J gene lost 0 bases, with 10 bases spanning the gap. CDR3 in DNA: TGTGCCAGCGCCCGAGATGCAACTAATGAAAAACTGTTTTTT. It yields the protein CASARDATNEKLFF.

The V call is TRBV11-3, the J call TRBJ2-1, with D possibly TRBD1 on 6 matching bases. Germline CDR1 SGHNT, CDR2 YENEEA. The V end lost 5 bases, the J end lost 8 bases, and 16 bases lay between the germline ends. The CDR3 totals 14 residues. The CDR3 DNA reads as TGTGCCAGCAGCGCATCACAGGGCCACGATGAGCAGTTCTTC. Protein sequence: CASSASQGHDEQFF.

The rearrangement links TRBV5-4 to TRBJ1-1; the match to TRBD1 covers 9 bases. The CDR3 length is 15 residues. J gave up 4 bases and V 2 bases, and 6 bases lay outside the gene matches. CDR1 is SGHNT, CDR2 YYREEE, per germline (reference sequence). CDR3 DNA sequence: TGTGCCAGCAGCTTCCGGGACAGGGAGGCCACTGAAGCTTTCTTT. Its translation is CASSFRDREATEAFF.

The chain links TRBV7-9 to TRBJ1-1; 9 bases map to TRBD1. This CDR3 has 15 residues. Trimming cost V 4 bases and J 5 bases; bases outside gene matches: 8. Germline-derived CDR1 and CDR2 are SEHNR and FQNEAQ (reference sequence). The CDR3, as DNA: TGTGCCAGCAGCTACCCGGGACAGGGTACTACTGAAGCTTTCTTT. This encodes CASSYPGQGTTEAFF.

This sequence joins TRBV4-3 and TRBJ2-5; 9 nucleotides agree with TRBD1. The CDR3 contains 18 residues. CDR1 is LGHNA and CDR2 is YSLEER in the germline V gene. J was trimmed by 5 bases and V by 0 bases; bases with no gene match: 13. This chain's CDR3 is CASSQEYWTGEKGETQYF. In DNA form, the CDR3 reads TGCGCCAGCAGCCAAGAATACTGGACAGGGGAAAAGGGGGAGACCCAGTACTTC.

The chain uses TRBV4-3 and TRBJ2-7; TRBD1 matches 10 bases. V was clipped by 4 bases and J by 4 bases; unmatched bases: 4. The CDR3 is made up of 14 amino acids. Germline CDR1 and CDR2: LGHNA and YSLEER. CDR3 amino acids: CASSPGTGVYEQYF. The CDR3 coding sequence is TGCGCCAGCAGCCCTGGGACAGGGGTTTACGAGCAGTACTTC.

The chain joins TRBV6-5 to TRBJ1-2; the match to TRBD1 covers 7 bases. The CDR3 spans 15 residues. From germline, CDR1 is MNHEY and CDR2 SVGAGI. The junction had 15 bases not matched to a gene; V was cut back by 10 bases and J by 4 bases. Written as DNA, the CDR3 is TGTGCCACCCTGGGGGAAAGACAGGGAGGCTATGGCTACACCTTC. This sequence encodes CATLGERQGGYGYTF.

The chain employs TRBV5-1 and TRBJ1-2; TRBD1 is a possible D gene (6 bases). The CDR3 is 15 amino acids. The V gene's germline CDR1 is SGHRS and CDR2 YFSETQ. Deletions cut 0 bases from V and 4 bases from J, with 13 bases between. CDR3 in DNA: TGCGCCAGCAGCTTGGAGGGGGGGCAATCCTATGGCTACACCTTC. Its translation: CASSLEGGQSYGYTF.

This clone is medium-sized in the sample. This chain joins TRBV5-1 and TRBJ1-4; 7 bases fit TRBD1. The CDR3 is 14 residues long. The germline gives CDR1 SGHRS, CDR2 YFSETQ. The trim removed 4 bases at V and 6 bases at J, leaving 6 bases unmatched. The CDR3 DNA reads TGCGCCAGCAGCCGTGGGACAGCAGATGAAAAACTGTTTTTT. Encoded protein: CASSRGTADEKLFF.

The chain uses TRBV2 and TRBJ2-2; no reliable D call. From germline, CDR1 is SNHLY and CDR2 FYNNEI. Trimming stripped 8 bases from V and 2 bases from J, with 12 bases between. The length of the CDR3 is 14 residues. Written as DNA, the CDR3 is TGTGCCAGCGGTCAAATTAAAAACACCGGGGAGCTGTTTTTT. Amino acids: CASGQIKNTGELFF.

The chain has TRBV5-1 and TRBJ2-1; TRBD2 aligns across 7 bases. V shed 1 base and J 1 base; nucleotides not matched to a gene: 2. The CDR3 is made up of 15 amino acids. Germline CDR1 is SGHRS and CDR2 is YFSETQ. The CDR3 region has the DNA TGCGCCAGCAGCTTGAACGGGGGGTCCTACAATGAGCAGTTCTTC. Amino acid sequence: CASSLNGGSYNEQFF.

The chain joins TRBV15 to TRBJ1-3; D is uncertain. The CDR3 contains 13 residues. Trimming took off 8 bases at V and 4 bases at J, with 12 bases between the two ends. Germline CDR1 and CDR2: LNHNV and YYDKDF (reference sequence). In nucleotides, the CDR3 is TGTGCCACCGGCTGGGGTTCAGGAAACACCATATATTTT. Protein: CATGWGSGNTIYF.

This chain links TRBV11-3 with TRBJ2-7, with 7 bases lining up with TRBD2. Trimming removed 3 bases from V and 3 bases from J; junction bases left unmatched: 5. Germline V gene data show CDR1 as SGHNT and CDR2 as YENEEA. There are 14 residues in the CDR3. The CDR3 is CASSLRSGNYEQYF. Here the CDR3 DNA reads TGTGCCAGCAGCTTGAGAAGCGGGAACTACGAGCAGTACTTC.